The clone carrying this T cell receptor beta chain occurred many times. The antigen is not known. The CDR3 covers 14 residues. Per germline, CDR1 SGHTA and CDR2 FQGNSA. V shed 4 bases and J 1 base; nucleotides not matched to a gene: 3. TCRdb re-called the reads with MiXCR, one entry per CDR3 protein. The table includes a few hundred thousand distinct CDR3 sequences, approximately 26% detected once. The entry originates in a study of T cell repertoires in cytomegalovirus infection. About the study: Indicated by public TCR beta signatures were CMV infection and matching HLA type. Study-level points and caveats: Dominating the ex vivo response were TCR beta clonotypes that were CMV-specific and HLA-C-restricted. Public TCR beta family frequency separated CMV-and-HLA carriers, including in an independent cohort.

Material: PBMCs. The rearrangement links TRBV7-2 to TRBJ1-1, with 7 bases lining up with TRBD1. This TCR was sampled from a human donor in good health (CMV status not recorded). Some clones in this sample may be carry-over from other donors' samples. CDR3 region: CASSWGQTNTEAFF. The CDR3 nucleotides are TGTGCCAGCAGCTGGGGACAGACGAACACTGAAGCTTTCTTT.